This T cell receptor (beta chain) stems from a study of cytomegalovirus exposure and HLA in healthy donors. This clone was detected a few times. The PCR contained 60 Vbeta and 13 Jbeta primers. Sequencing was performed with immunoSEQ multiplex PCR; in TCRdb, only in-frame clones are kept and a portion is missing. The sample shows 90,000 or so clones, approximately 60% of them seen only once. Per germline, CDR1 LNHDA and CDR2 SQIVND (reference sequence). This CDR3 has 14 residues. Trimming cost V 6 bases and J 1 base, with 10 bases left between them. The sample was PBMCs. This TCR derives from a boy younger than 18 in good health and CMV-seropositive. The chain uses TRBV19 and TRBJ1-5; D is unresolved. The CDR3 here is CASSRGRSNQPQHF. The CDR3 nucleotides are TGTGCCAGTAGCAGAGGTAGGAGCAATCAGCCCCAGCATTTT.